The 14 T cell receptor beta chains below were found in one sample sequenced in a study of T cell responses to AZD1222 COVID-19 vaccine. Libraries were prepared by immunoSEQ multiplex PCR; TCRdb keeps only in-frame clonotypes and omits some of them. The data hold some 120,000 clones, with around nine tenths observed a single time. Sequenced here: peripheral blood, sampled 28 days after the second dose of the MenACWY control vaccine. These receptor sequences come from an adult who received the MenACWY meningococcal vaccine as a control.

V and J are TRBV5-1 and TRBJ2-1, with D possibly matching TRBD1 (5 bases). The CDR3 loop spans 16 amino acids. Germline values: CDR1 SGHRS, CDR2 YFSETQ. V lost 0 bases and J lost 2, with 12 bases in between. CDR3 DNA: TGCGCCAGCAGCTTGGAGGTTCAGGGTCCCTACAATGAGCAGTTCTTC. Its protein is CASSLEVQGPYNEQFF.

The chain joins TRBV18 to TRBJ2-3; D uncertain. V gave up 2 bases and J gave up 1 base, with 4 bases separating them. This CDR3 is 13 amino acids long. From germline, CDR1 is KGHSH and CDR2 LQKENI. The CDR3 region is CASSPGGTDTQYF. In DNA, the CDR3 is TGTGCCAGCTCACCAGGCGGCACAGATACGCAGTATTTT.

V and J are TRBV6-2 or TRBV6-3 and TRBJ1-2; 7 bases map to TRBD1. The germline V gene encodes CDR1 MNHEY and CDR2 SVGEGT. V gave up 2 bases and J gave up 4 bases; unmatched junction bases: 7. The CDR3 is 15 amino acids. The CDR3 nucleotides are TGTGCCAGCAGTTACGCCATGACAGGGACCTATGGCTACACCTTC. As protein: CASSYAMTGTYGYTF.

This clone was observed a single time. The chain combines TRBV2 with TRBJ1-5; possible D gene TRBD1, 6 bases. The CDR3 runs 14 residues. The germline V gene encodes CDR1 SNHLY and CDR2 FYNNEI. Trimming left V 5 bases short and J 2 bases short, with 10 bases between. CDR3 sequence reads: CASSINRGNQPQHF. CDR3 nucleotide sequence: TGTGCCAGCAGTATAAACAGGGGCAATCAGCCCCAGCATTTT.

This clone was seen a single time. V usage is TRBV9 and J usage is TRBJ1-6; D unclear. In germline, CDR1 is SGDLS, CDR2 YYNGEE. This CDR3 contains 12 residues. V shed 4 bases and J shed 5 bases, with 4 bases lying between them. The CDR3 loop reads CASSLNNSPLHF. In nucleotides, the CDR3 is TGTGCCAGCAGCCTCAATAATTCACCCCTCCACTTT.

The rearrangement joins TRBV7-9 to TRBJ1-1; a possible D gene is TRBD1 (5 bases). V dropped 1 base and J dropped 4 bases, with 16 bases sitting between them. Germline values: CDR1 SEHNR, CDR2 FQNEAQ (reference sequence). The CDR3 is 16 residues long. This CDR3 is CASSLDMGGAFTEAFF. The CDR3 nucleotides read TGTGCCAGCAGCTTAGATATGGGGGGTGCGTTCACTGAAGCTTTCTTT.

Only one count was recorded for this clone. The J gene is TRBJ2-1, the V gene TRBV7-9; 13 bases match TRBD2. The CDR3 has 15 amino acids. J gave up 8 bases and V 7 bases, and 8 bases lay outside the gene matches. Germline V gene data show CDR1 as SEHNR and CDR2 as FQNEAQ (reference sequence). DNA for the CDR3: TGTGCCAGCACCATGGGGACTAGCGGGGATGATGAGCAGTTCTTC. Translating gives CASTMGTSGDDEQFF.

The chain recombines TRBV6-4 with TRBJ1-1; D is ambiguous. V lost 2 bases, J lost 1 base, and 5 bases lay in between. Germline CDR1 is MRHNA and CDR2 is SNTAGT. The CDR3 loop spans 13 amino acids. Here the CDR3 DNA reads TGTGCCAGCAGTGACAAGTCGAACACTGAAGCTTTCTTT. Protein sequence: CASSDKSNTEAFF.

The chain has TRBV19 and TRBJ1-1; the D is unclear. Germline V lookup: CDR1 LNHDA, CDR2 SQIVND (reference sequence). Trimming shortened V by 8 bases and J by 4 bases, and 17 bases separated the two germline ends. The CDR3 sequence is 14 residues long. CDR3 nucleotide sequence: TGTGCCAGTTCACTCGGGAGTCTCAGCACTGAAGCTTTCTTT. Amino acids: CASSLGSLSTEAFF. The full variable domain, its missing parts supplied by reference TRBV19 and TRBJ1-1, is DGGITQSPKYLFRKEGQNVTLSCEQNLNHDAMYWYRQDPGQGLRLIYYSQIVNDFQKGDIAEGYSVSREKKESFPLTVTSAQKNPTAFYLCASSLGSLSTEAFFGQGTRLTVV.

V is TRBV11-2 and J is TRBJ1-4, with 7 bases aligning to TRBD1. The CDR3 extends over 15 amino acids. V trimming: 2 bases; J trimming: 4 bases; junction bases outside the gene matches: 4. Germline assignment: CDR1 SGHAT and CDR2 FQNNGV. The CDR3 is CASSLRGHVNEKLFF. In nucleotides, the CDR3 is TGTGCCAGCAGCTTAAGGGGGCATGTTAATGAAAAACTGTTTTTT.

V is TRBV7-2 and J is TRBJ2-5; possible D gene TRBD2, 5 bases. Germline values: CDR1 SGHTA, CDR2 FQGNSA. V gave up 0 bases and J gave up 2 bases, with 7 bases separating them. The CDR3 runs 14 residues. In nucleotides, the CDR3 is TGTGCCAGCAGCTTAGCGGGAGTGCAAGAGACCCAGTACTTC. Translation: CASSLAGVQETQYF.

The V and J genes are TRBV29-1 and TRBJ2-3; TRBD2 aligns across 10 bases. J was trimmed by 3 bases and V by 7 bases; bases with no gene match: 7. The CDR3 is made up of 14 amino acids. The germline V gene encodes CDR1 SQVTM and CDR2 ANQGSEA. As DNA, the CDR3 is TGCAGCGGGAAGCGGGGGGGCACTACAGATACGCAGTATTTT. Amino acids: CSGKRGGTTDTQYF.

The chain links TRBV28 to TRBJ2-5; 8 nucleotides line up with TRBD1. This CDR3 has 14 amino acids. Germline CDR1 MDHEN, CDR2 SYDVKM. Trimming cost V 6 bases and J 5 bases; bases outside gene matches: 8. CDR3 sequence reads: CASRLTGVGETQYF. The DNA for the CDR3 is TGTGCCAGCAGGCTGACAGGGGTTGGGGAGACCCAGTACTTC.

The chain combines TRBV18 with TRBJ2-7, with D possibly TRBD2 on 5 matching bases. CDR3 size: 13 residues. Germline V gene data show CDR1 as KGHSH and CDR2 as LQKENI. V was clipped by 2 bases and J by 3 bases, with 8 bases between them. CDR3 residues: CASSPYGVYEQYV. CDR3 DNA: TGTGCCAGCTCACCATACGGGGTCTACGAGCAGTACGTC.